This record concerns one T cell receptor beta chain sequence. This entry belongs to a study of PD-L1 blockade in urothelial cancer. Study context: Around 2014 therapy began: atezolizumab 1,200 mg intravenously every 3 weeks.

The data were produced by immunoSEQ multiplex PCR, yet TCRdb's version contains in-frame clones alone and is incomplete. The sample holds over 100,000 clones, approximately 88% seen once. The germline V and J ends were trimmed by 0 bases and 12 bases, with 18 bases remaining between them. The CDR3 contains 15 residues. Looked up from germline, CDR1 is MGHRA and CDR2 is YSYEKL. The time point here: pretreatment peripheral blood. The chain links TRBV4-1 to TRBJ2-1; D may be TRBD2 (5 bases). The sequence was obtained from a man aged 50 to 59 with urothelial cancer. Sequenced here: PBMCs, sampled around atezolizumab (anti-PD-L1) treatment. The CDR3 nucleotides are TGCGCCAGCAGCCAAGATGGAGGCCCACCGAGTACGCAGTTCTTC. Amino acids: CASSQDGGPPSTQFF.